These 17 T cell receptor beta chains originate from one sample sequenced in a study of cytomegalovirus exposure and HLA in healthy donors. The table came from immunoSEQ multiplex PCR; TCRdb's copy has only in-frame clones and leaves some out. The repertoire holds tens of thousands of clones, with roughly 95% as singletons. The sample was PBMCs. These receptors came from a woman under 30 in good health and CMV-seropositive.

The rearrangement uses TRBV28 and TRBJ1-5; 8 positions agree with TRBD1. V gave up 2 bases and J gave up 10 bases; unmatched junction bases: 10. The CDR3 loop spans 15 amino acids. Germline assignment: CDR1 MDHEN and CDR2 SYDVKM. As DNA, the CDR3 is TGTGCCAGCAGTTTAGGTGGACAGGGCCTAAGACCCCAGCATTTT. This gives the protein CASSLGGQGLRPQHF.

DNA of the CDR3: TGTGCCAGCAGCTTAGTCGCAGGGGGCGGGGAGACCCAGTACTTC. Protein sequence: CASSLVAGGGETQYF. The rearrangement uses TRBV7-2 and TRBJ2-5, with 8 bases identical to TRBD1. CDR1 and CDR2 (germline): SGHTA, FQGNSA. The CDR3 has 15 residues. J lost 5 bases, V lost 1 base, and 6 bases had no gene match.

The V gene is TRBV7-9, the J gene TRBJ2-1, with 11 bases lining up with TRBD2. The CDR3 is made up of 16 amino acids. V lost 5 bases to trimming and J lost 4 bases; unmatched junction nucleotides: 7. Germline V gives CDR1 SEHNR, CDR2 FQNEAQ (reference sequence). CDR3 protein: CASSPPSGRRYNEQFF. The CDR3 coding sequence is TGTGCCAGCAGCCCACCTAGCGGGAGGCGTTACAATGAGCAGTTCTTC.

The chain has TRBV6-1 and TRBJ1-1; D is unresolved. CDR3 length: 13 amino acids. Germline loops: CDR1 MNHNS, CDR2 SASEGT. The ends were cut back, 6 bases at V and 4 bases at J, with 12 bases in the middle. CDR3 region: CASSPRGSTEAFF. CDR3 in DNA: TGTGCCAGCAGCCCCCGCGGCTCCACTGAAGCTTTCTTT.

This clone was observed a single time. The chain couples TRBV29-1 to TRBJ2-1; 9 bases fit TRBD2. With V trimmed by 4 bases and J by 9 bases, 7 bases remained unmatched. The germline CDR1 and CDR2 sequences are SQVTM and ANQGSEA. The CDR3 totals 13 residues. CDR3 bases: TGCAGCGTTGCAGCGGGGGGTCTGGGTGAGCAGTTCTTC. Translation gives CSVAAGGLGEQFF.

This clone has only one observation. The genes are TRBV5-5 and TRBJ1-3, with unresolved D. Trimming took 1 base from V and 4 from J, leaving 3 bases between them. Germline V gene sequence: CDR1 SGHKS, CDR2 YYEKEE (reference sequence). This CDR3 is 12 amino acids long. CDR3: CASSLLGNTIYF. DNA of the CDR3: TGTGCCAGCAGCTTGCTGGGAAACACCATATATTTT.

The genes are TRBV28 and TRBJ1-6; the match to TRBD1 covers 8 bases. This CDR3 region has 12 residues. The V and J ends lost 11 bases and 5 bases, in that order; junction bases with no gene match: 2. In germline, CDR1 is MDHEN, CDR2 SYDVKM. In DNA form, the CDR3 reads TGTGCCCAGGGGGCGAATAATTCACCCCTCCACTTT. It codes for CAQGANNSPLHF.

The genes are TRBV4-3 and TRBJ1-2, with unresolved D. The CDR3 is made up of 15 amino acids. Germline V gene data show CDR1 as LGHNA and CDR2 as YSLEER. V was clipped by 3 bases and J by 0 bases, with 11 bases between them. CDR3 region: CASSQNSFANYGYTF. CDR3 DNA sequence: TGCGCCAGCAGCCAGAACAGCTTTGCTAACTATGGCTACACCTTC.

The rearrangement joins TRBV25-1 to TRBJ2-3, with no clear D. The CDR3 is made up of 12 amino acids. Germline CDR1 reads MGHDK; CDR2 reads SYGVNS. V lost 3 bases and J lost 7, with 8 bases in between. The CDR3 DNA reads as TGTGCCAGCAGTGATTTTGCGTATACGCAGTATTTT. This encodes CASSDFAYTQYF.

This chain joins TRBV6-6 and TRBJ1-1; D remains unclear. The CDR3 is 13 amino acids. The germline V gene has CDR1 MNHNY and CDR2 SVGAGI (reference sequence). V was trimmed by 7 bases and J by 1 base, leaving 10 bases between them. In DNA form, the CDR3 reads TGTGCCAGCACCCTAGGGAGGAACACTGAAGCTTTCTTT. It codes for CASTLGRNTEAFF.

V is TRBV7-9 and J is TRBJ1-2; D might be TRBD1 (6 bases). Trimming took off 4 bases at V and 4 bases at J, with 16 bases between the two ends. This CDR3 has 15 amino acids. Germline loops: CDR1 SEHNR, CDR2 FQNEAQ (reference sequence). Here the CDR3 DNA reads TGTGCCAGCAGCTCCCCCTCAAGGGGGAGCTATGGCTACACCTTC. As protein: CASSSPSRGSYGYTF.

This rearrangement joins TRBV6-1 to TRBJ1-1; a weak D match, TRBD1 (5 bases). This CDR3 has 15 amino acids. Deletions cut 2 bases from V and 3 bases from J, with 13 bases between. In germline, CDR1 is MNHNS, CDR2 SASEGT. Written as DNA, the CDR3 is TGTGCCAGCAGTGAAACGGCAGGAGGGGACACTGAAGCTTTCTTT. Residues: CASSETAGGDTEAFF.

The CDR3 sequence is CASSSVGARQGPYEQYF. The CDR3 nucleotides are TGTGCCAGCAGTTCCGTTGGGGCGCGACAGGGACCCTACGAGCAGTACTTC. The chain couples TRBV28 to TRBJ2-7; TRBD1 matches at 7 bases. V shed 4 bases and J 2 bases; nucleotides not matched to a gene: 14. This CDR3 has 17 amino acids. The germline V gene has CDR1 MDHEN and CDR2 SYDVKM.

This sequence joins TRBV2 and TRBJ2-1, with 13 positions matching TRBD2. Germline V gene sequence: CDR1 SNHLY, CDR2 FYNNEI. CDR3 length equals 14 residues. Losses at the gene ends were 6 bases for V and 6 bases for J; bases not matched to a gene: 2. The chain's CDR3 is CASRRTSGGNEQFF. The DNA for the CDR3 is TGTGCCAGCAGACGGACTAGCGGGGGCAATGAGCAGTTCTTC.

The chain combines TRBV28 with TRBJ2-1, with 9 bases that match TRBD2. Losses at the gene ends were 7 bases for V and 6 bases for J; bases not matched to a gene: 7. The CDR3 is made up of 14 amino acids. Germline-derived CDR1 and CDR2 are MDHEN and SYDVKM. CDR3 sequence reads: CASKKGLAGNEQFF. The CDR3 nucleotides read TGTGCCAGCAAAAAGGGACTAGCTGGCAATGAGCAGTTCTTC.

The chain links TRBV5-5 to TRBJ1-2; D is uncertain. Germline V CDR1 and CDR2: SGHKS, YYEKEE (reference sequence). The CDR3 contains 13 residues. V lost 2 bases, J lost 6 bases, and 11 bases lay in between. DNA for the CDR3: TGTGCCAGCAGCTTATGGCATTGGCATGGCTACACCTTC. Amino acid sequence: CASSLWHWHGYTF.

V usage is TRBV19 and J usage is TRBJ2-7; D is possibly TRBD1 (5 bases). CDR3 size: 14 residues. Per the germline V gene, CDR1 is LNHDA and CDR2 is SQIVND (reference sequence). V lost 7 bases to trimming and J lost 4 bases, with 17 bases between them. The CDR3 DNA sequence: TGTGCCAGTACCCAACGTGCAGGGCCATACGAGCAGTACTTC. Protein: CASTQRAGPYEQYF.